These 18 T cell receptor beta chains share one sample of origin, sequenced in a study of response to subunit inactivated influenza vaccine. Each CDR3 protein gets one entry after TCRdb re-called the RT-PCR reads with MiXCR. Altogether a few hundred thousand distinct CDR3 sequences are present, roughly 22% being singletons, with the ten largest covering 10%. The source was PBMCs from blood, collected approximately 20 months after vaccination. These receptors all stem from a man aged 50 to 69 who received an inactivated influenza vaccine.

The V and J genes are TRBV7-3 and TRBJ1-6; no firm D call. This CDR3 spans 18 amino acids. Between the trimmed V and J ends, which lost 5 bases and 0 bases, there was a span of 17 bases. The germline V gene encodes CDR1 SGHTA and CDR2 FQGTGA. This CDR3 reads CASSPRARDSSYNSPLHF. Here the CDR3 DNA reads TGTGCCAGCAGCCCTAGGGCCAGAGATAGCTCCTATAATTCACCCCTCCACTTT.

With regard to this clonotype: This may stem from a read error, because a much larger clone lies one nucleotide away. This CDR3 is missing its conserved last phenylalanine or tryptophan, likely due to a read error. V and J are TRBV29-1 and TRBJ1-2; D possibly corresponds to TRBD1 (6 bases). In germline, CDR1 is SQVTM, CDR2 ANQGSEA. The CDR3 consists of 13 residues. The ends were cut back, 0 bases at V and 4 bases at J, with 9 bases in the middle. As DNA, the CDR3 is TGCAGCGTTGAAGAAGGGGGTGGCTATGGCTACACCTGC. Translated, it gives CSVEEGGGYGYTC.

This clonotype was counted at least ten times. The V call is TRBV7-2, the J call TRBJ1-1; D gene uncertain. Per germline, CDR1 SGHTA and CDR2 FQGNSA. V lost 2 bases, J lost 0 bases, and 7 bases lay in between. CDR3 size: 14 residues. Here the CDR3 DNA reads TGTGCCAGCAGCTTACGGGTAGTGAACACTGAAGCTTTCTTT. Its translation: CASSLRVVNTEAFF.

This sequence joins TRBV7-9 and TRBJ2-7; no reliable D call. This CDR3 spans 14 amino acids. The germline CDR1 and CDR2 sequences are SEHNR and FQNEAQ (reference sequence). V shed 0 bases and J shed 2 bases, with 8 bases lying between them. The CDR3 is CASSLASLPYEQYF. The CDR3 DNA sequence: TGTGCCAGCAGCTTAGCCTCTCTACCCTACGAGCAGTACTTC.

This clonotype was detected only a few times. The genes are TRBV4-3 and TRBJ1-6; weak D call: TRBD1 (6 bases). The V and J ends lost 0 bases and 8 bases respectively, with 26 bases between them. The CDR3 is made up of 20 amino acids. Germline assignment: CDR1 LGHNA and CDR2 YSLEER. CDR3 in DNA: TGCGCCAGCAGCCAAGACCCCCGGGGGGCGGGTGTGATCGGGCATTCACCCCTCCACTTT. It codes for CASSQDPRGAGVIGHSPLHF.

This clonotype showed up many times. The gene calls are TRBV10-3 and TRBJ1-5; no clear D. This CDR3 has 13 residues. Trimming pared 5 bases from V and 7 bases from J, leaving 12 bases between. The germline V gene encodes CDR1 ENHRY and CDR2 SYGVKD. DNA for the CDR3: TGTGCCATCAGTTTACAGCCAGAACAGCCCCAGCATTTT. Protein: CAISLQPEQPQHF.

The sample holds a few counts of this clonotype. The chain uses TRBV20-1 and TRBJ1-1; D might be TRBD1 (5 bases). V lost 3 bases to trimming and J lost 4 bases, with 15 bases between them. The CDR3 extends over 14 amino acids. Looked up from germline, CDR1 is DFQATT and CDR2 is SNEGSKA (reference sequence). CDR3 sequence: CSASQTSGRTEAFF. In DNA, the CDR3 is TGCAGTGCTAGCCAGACGTCGGGGCGCACTGAAGCTTTCTTT.

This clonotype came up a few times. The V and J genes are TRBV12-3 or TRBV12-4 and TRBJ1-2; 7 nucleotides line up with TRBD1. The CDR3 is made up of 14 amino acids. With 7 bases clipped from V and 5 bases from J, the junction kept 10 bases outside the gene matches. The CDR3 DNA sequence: TGTGCCAGCACCCTGACAGGGCCGTCTTATGGCTACACCTTC. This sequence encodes CASTLTGPSYGYTF.

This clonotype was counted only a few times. CDR3 loop: CASGTGEYEQYF. The DNA for the CDR3 is TGTGCCTCCGGGACAGGGGAGTACGAGCAGTACTTC. The V gene is TRBV12-3 or TRBV12-4, the J gene TRBJ2-7, with 10 bases aligning to TRBD1. Unmatched junction bases numbered 5, after V lost 11 bases and J lost 4 bases. CDR3 length: 12 residues.

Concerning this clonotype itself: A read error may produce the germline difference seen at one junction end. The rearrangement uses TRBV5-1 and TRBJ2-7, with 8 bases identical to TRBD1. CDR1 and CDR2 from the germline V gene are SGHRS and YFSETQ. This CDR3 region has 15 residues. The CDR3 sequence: CASSLRTGNPSEQYF. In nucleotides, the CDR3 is TGCGCCAGCAGCCTGAGGACAGGGAACCCCTCCGAGCAGTACTTT.

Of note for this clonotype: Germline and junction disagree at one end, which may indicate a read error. The DNA of the CDR3 is TGCATTGCTACGACCGGGACTAGCGTTTCCTACGAGCAGTACTTC. Protein: CIATTGTSVSYEQYF. The chain links TRBV20-1 to TRBJ2-7; TRBD2 matches at 10 bases. This CDR3 has 15 residues. The germline gives CDR1 DFQATT, CDR2 SNEGSKA (reference sequence).

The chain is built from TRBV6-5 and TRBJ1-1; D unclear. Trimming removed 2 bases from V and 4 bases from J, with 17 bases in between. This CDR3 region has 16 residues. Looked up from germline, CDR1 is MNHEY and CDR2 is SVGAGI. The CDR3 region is CASSYRAGLMGTEAFF. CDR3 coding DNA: TGTGCCAGCAGTTACCGAGCGGGTTTAATGGGCACTGAAGCTTTCTTT.

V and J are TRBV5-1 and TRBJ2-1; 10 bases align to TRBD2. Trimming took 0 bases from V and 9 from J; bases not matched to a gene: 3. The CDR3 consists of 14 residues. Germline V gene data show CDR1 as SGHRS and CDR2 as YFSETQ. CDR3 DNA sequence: TGCGCCAGCAGCTTGGAAGGACTAGCGGTTGAGCAGTTCTTC. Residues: CASSLEGLAVEQFF.

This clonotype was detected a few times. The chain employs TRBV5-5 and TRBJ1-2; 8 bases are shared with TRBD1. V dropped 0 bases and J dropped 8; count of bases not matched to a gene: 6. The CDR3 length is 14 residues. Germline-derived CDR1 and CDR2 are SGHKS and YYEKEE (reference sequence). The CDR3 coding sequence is TGTGCCAGCAGCTTGGAGGGACGGGACAGGGGCTACACCTTC. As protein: CASSLEGRDRGYTF.

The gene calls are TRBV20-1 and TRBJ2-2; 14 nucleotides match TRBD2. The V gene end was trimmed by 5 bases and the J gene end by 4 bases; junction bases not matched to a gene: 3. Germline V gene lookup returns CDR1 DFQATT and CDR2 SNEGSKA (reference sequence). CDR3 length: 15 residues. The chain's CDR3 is CSAGTSGSATGELFF. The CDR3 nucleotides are TGCAGTGCTGGGACTAGCGGGAGTGCCACCGGGGAGCTGTTTTTT.

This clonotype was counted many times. This chain's CDR3 is CASSLLGRGRMNTEAFF. The CDR3 nucleotides read TGTGCCAGCAGTTTATTAGGGCGGGGACGCATGAACACTGAAGCTTTCTTT. The genes are TRBV28 and TRBJ1-1, with D possibly TRBD1 on 5 matching bases. Germline V gene data show CDR1 as MDHEN and CDR2 as SYDVKM. This CDR3 has 17 residues. The ends were cut back, 1 base at V and 0 bases at J, with 15 bases in the middle.

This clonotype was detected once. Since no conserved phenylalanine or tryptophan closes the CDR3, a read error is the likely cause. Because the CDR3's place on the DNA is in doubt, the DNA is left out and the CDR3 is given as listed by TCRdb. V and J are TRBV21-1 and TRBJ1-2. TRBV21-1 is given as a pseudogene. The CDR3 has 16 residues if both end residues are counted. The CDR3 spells CASSKATRQGSNGYTC.

CDR3 coding DNA: TGCGCCAGCAGCTTGGTCGGGATCCAAGAGACCCAGTACTTC. As protein: CASSLVGIQETQYF. The chain has TRBV5-1 and TRBJ2-5, with TRBD2 as a possible D gene (5 bases). The CDR3 consists of 14 residues. CDR1 and CDR2 (germline): SGHRS, YFSETQ. Deletions cut 0 bases from V and 1 base from J, with 7 bases between.